The 16 T cell receptor beta chains given below trace back to one sample, sequenced in a study of blood T cell repertoires in COVID-19. Generated by immunoSEQ multiplex PCR, the TCRdb table keeps only in-frame clones and is missing some. The table lists approximately 72,000 clones, more than 75% of them singletons, with about 12% in the top ten. The sequenced material came from peripheral blood. These receptors all come from a woman aged 55 to 70 with acute or convalescent COVID-19.

The chain is built from TRBV11-2 and TRBJ2-1, with TRBD2 identical over 7 bases. The CDR3 is 15 amino acids. The germline V gene encodes CDR1 SGHAT and CDR2 FQNNGV. V trimming: 5 bases; J trimming: 4 bases; junction bases outside the gene matches: 8. The CDR3 loop is CASSPLGGEYNEQFF. The CDR3 DNA follows: TGTGCCAGCAGCCCCCTGGGGGGGGAGTACAATGAGCAGTTCTTC.

The rearrangement uses TRBV7-9 and TRBJ2-5, with 8 bases lining up with TRBD1. CDR1 SEHNR and CDR2 FQNEAQ come from the germline V gene (reference sequence). The CDR3 has 14 amino acids. The V and J ends lost 4 bases and 5 bases, in that order; junction bases with no gene match: 6. CDR3 DNA sequence: TGTGCCAGCAGCTATACAGGGGGTGGGGAGACCCAGTACTTC. This codes for CASSYTGGGETQYF.

This clone appeared once. J is TRBJ1-2 and V is TRBV10-3; TRBD1 is a possible D gene (5 bases). Germline CDR1 ENHRY, CDR2 SYGVKD. The CDR3 consists of 13 residues. V was clipped by 3 bases and J by 6 bases, with 11 bases between them. The CDR3 is CAISDQGFNGYTF. The CDR3 nucleotides read TGTGCCATCAGTGACCAGGGTTTTAATGGCTACACCTTC.

This sequence joins TRBV12-3 or TRBV12-4 and TRBJ1-6; D is undetermined. The V end lost 3 bases, the J end lost 10 bases, and 10 bases lay between the germline ends. CDR3 length: 13 residues. The CDR3 DNA reads as TGTGCCAGCAGTTTTGGGCAGGCCTCACCCCTCCACTTT. Its protein is CASSFGQASPLHF.

The rearrangement links TRBV2 to TRBJ1-2; D ambiguous. V dropped 0 bases and J dropped 8 bases, with 16 bases sitting between them. CDR3 length equals 15 residues. The germline V gene has CDR1 SNHLY and CDR2 FYNNEI. CDR3 coding DNA: TGTGCCAGCAGTGAAGCGGAGGGAAGGATTTACGGCTACACCTTC. Its protein is CASSEAEGRIYGYTF.

The gene calls are TRBV11-2 and TRBJ1-3; no reliable D call. The CDR3 runs 17 residues. V shed 1 base and J shed 2 bases, with 15 bases lying between them. CDR1 is SGHAT, CDR2 FQNNGV, per germline. The CDR3 region is CASSLVLRGATGNTIYF. The CDR3 nucleotides read TGTGCCAGCAGCTTAGTACTACGGGGAGCGACTGGAAACACCATATATTTT.

The V and J genes are TRBV3-1 (or the pseudogene TRBV3-2) and TRBJ2-2; D is unresolved. V shed 1 base and J shed 5 bases, with 14 bases lying between them. This CDR3 spans 16 amino acids. Germline-derived CDR1 and CDR2 are LGHDT and YNNKEL (reference sequence). CDR3 loop: CASSQGPNRQTGELFF. CDR3 nucleotides: TGTGCCAGCAGCCAAGGGCCAAATCGACAAACCGGGGAGCTGTTTTTT.

The gene calls are TRBV19 and TRBJ2-1; 14 bases fit TRBD2. V was clipped by 5 bases and J by 6 bases; unmatched bases: 6. The germline V gene encodes CDR1 LNHDA and CDR2 SQIVND (reference sequence). This CDR3 has 16 amino acids. This chain's CDR3 is CASSDQGLAGVNEQFF. CDR3 nucleotides: TGTGCCAGTAGTGATCAGGGACTAGCGGGGGTCAATGAGCAGTTCTTC. The whole variable domain, remainder taken from reference TRBV19 and TRBJ2-1, is DGGITQSPKYLFRKEGQNVTLSCEQNLNHDAMYWYRQDPGQGLRLIYYSQIVNDFQKGDIAEGYSVSREKKESFPLTVTSAQKNPTAFYLCASSDQGLAGVNEQFFGPGTRLTVL.

The chain links TRBV9 to TRBJ2-7; TRBD2 matches 10 bases. Germline V gene sequence: CDR1 SGDLS, CDR2 YYNGEE. V shed 2 bases, J shed 7 bases, and the junction held 0 bases outside the gene matches. This CDR3 has 12 amino acids. CDR3 region: CASSVSGGEQYF. DNA for the CDR3: TGTGCCAGCAGCGTTAGCGGGGGGGAGCAGTACTTC.

V usage is TRBV12-5 and J usage is TRBJ1-2; 9 nucleotides line up with TRBD1. The V and J ends lost 6 bases and 5 bases, in that order; junction bases with no gene match: 7. The germline V gene has CDR1 LGHNT and CDR2 FRNRAP. CDR3 length equals 14 residues. In nucleotides, the CDR3 is TGTGCTAGTGGCGACCGGGACAGGGTATATGGCTACACCTTC. Translated, it gives CASGDRDRVYGYTF.

The chain carries TRBV3-1 (or the pseudogene TRBV3-2) and TRBJ1-6; no definite D call. The CDR3 loop spans 15 amino acids. V was shortened by 4 bases and J by 7 bases, with 14 bases between the two germline ends. Germline values: CDR1 LGHDT, CDR2 YNNKEL (reference sequence). The CDR3 sequence is CASSPQGNGNSPLHF. CDR3 in DNA: TGTGCCAGCAGCCCCCAAGGTAACGGGAATTCACCCCTCCACTTT.

The rearrangement links TRBV7-6 to TRBJ2-1; TRBD2 aligns across 13 bases. The germline V gene has CDR1 SGHVS and CDR2 FNYEAQ. The CDR3 sequence is 16 residues long. V dropped 5 bases and J dropped 1; count of bases not matched to a gene: 2. CDR3 amino acids: CASSLGLAGSYNEQFF. CDR3 sequence (DNA): TGTGCCAGCAGCCTGGGACTAGCGGGGTCCTACAATGAGCAGTTCTTC.

The chain carries TRBV16 and TRBJ2-7, with TRBD1 identical over 9 bases. The ends lost 4 bases at V and 6 bases at J; junction bases unmatched: 7. The CDR3 has 14 amino acids. Germline CDR1 is KGHSY and CDR2 is FQNENV. CDR3 sequence (DNA): TGTGCCAGCAGCCGGGACAGGGAAGCGTCCGAGCAGTACTTC. This gives the protein CASSRDREASEQYF.

The chain recombines TRBV5-1 with TRBJ1-3, with D possibly being TRBD1 (6 bases). The germline gives CDR1 SGHRS, CDR2 YFSETQ. The CDR3 covers 15 residues. The ends were cut back, 1 base at V and 0 bases at J, with 8 bases in the middle. CDR3 DNA sequence: TGCGCCAGCAGCTTGACAGGGAACTCTGGAAACACCATATATTTT. This gives the protein CASSLTGNSGNTIYF.

The chain has TRBV12-3 or TRBV12-4 and TRBJ1-1, with D perhaps matching TRBD1 (6 bases). V lost 4 bases to trimming and J lost 11 bases, with 17 bases between them. This CDR3 region has 13 residues. The CDR3 is CASSSLGGLEAFF. The CDR3 DNA follows: TGTGCCAGCAGTTCCCTAGGGGGTTTAGAGGCTTTCTTT.

The chain uses TRBV10-2 and TRBJ1-1; D remains unclear. This CDR3 region has 13 residues. Germline V gene data show CDR1 as WSHSY and CDR2 as SAAADI. V was pared by 6 bases and J by 6 bases, with 14 bases between. The CDR3 spells CASRVAWASEAFF. The DNA of the CDR3 is TGCGCCAGCAGAGTCGCTTGGGCGTCTGAAGCTTTCTTT.